Listed here is a single T cell receptor (beta chain). Its specificity is unknown. Germline lookup yields CDR1 MGHRA and CDR2 YSYEKL. Trimming removed 4 bases from V and 2 bases from J; junction bases left unmatched: 2. The CDR3 totals 13 residues. This sample was included in a study of cytomegalovirus exposure and HLA in healthy donors. In the study overall: The roughly 110 validation repertoires were reported in a later analysis to have been generated on the same platform as the approximately 700 first-cohort repertoires.

Generated by immunoSEQ multiplex PCR, the TCRdb table keeps only in-frame clones and is missing some. The sample includes some 83,000 clones, roughly 94% of them seen just once. Study findings and constraints: CMV antigen specificity of a few CMV-associated chains was confirmed in vitro.

Sequencing used PBMCs. J is TRBJ2-7 and V is TRBV4-1; 7 bases fit TRBD2. This sequence was found in a woman younger than 35 in good health and CMV-seropositive. The CDR3 protein is CASSRGLAYEQYF. For the CDR3, the DNA is TGCGCCAGCAGCCGAGGACTAGCCTACGAGCAGTACTTC.